The clone carrying this T cell receptor beta chain has only one observation. The data were obtained in a study of blood T cell repertoires in COVID-19. For the study at large: Sample material is recorded as cDNA or gDNA derived from T cells, B-cell-depleted T cells, or PBMCs.

There are 13 residues in the CDR3. Germline V gives CDR1 SGHAT, CDR2 FQNNGV. The V and J ends lost 4 bases and 8 bases respectively, with 14 bases between them. In the authors' methods: Reference gene primer amplification in the assay estimated nucleated cell counts. The method was immunoSEQ multiplex PCR; TCRdb's version includes in-frame clones alone and lacks a portion of them. The V and J calls and clone size are taken from that table; D and trimming were inferred from the DNA. Among some 90,000 clones listed, roughly 80% were seen once. This TCR derives from a human donor in a cohort sampled during active COVID-19. What was sequenced was peripheral blood. The chain combines TRBV11-2 with TRBJ1-1, with D perhaps matching TRBD1 (6 bases). The CDR3 protein is CASSSLVRGEAFF. The DNA of the CDR3 is TGTGCCAGCAGCTCCCTGGTCAGGGGAGAAGCTTTCTTT. Full variable domain (outside the CDR3, taken from reference TRBV11-2 and TRBJ1-1): EAGVAQSPRYKIIEKRQSVAFWCNPISGHATLYWYQQILGQGPKLLIQFQNNGVVDDSQLPKDRFSAERLKGVDSTLKIQPAKLEDSAVYLCASSSLVRGEAFFGQGTRLTVV.